This T cell receptor (beta chain) was obtained from a study of blood T cell repertoires in COVID-19. CDR3 size: 15 residues. The V end lost 4 bases, the J end lost 0 bases, and 9 bases lay between the germline ends. Germline loops: CDR1 SEHNR, CDR2 FQNEAQ (reference sequence). Measured with immunoSEQ multiplex PCR; TCRdb has only the in-frame clones, and not every one. Counted here are 120,000 to 150,000 clones, roughly four fifths occurring once; the ten biggest clones make up over 10%. This TCR came from a man at least 80 years old with acute or convalescent COVID-19. The J gene is TRBJ1-4, the V gene TRBV7-9, with unresolved D. The sample taken for sequencing was peripheral blood. CDR3: CASSSFGATNEKLFF. The CDR3 region has the DNA TGTGCCAGCAGCTCTTTCGGGGCAACTAATGAAAAACTGTTTTTT.